A single T cell receptor beta chain is shown here with its context. A read error may explain this, as a much larger clone is one base away. Germline V gene data show CDR1 as LGHNT and CDR2 as FRNRAP. There are 14 residues in the CDR3. The data belong to a study of regulatory T cells in long-lasting Graves disease. CDR3 regions were amplified by Arm-PCR using iRepertoire HTBI primers to build TCR beta libraries. As processed by the authors: Overall, samples carried approximately 60 TRBV and 14 TRBJ segments. MiXCR, applied by TCRdb to the multiplex PCR reads, yields one record per CDR3 protein. The V and J calls were determined by TCRdb, not by the authors. Here the sample spans about 440,000 distinct CDR3 sequences, about a sixth being singletons. Time point in this sample: newly diagnosed GD, antithyroid drugs for less than 3 months. Researchers made the TCR library from RNA that was extracted from PBMCs.

The sample was also linked to a second study, of T cells in Graves' hyperthyroidism and ophthalmopathy. That source adds: In blood, most of the thyroid clonotypes expanded above 0.001 were also present.

The chain combines TRBV12-5 with TRBJ2-1; 7 nucleotides match TRBD1. The source of this sequence is a young woman with Graves disease. Material: peripheral blood mononuclear cells (PBMCs), obtained at new diagnosis, from a patient treated with antithyroid drugs. The CDR3: CASGHGTVYNEQLF. The CDR3 bases are TGTGCTAGTGGCCACGGGACAGTCTACAATGAGCAGCTCTTC.